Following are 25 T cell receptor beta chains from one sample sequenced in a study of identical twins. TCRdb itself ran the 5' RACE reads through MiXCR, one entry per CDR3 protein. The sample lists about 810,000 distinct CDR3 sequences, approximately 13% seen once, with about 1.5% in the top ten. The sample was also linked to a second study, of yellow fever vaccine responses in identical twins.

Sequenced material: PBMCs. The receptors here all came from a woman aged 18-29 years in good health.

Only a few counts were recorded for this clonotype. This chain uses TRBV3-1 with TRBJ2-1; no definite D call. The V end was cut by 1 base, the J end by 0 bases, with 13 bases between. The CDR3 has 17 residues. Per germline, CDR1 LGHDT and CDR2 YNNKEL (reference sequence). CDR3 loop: CASSQAHFSSSYNEQFF. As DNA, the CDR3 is TGTGCCAGCAGCCAAGCACACTTTTCGAGCTCCTACAATGAGCAGTTCTTC.

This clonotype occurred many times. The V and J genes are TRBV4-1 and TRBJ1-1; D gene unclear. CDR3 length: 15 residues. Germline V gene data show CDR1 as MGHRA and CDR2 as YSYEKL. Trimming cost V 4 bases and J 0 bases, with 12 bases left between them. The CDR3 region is CASSPARVMNTEAFF. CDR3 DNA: TGCGCCAGCAGCCCAGCTCGGGTTATGAACACTGAAGCTTTCTTT.

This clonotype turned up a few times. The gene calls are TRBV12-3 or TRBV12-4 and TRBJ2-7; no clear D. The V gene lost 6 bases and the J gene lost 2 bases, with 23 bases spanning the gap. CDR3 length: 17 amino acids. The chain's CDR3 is CASSPAPQKRLAYEQYF. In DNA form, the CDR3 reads TGTGCCAGCAGCCCAGCCCCTCAAAAGAGGCTCGCCTACGAGCAGTACTTC.

The DNA of the CDR3 is TGTGCCAGCAGTTTATCCCTTAGGGATACTGAAGCTTTCTTT. Translating gives CASSLSLRDTEAFF. The rearrangement joins TRBV12-3 or TRBV12-4 to TRBJ1-1; no clear D. The CDR3 has 14 residues. Trimming took off 2 bases at V and 5 bases at J, with 12 bases between the two ends.

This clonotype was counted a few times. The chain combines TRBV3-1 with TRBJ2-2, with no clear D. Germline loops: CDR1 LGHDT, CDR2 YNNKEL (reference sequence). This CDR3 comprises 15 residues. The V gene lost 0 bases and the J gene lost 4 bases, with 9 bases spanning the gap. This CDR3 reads CASSQDWASTGELFF. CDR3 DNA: TGTGCCAGCAGCCAAGACTGGGCCTCCACCGGGGAGCTGTTTTTT.

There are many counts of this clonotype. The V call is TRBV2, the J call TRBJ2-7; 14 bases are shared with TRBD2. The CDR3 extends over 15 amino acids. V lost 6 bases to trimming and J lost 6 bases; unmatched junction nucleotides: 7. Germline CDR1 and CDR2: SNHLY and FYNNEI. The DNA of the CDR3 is TGTGCCAGCAGAGGGACTAGCGGGAGTAGGGGCGAGCAGTACTTC. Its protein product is CASRGTSGSRGEQYF.

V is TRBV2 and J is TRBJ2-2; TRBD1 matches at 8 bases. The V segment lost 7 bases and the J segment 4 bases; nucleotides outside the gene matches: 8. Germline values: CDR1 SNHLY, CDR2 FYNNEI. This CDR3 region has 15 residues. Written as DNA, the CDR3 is TGTGCCAGCAAGGGCCGGGACAGGCGCACCGGGGAGCTGTTTTTT. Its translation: CASKGRDRRTGELFF.

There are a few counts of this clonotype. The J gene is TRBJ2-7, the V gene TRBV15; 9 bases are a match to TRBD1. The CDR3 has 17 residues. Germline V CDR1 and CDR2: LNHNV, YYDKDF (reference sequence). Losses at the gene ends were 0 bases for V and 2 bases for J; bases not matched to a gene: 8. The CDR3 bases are TGTGCCACCAGCAGAGAGAGAGGGACAGGGCCAACCTACGAGCAGTACTTC. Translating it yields CATSRERGTGPTYEQYF.

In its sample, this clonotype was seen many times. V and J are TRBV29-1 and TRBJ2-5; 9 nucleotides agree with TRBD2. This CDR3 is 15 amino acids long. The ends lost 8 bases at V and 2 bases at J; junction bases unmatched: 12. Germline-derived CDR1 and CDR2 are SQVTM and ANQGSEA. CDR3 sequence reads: CSHSASGTVQETQYF. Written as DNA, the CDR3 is TGCAGCCATAGTGCTAGCGGGACGGTTCAAGAGACCCAGTACTTC.

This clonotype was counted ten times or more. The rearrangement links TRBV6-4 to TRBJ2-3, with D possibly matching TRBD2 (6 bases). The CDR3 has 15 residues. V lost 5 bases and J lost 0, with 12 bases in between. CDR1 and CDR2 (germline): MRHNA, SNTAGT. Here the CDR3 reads CASSSGGTSTDTQYF. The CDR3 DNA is TGTGCCAGCAGTTCCGGGGGAACTAGCACAGATACGCAGTATTTT.

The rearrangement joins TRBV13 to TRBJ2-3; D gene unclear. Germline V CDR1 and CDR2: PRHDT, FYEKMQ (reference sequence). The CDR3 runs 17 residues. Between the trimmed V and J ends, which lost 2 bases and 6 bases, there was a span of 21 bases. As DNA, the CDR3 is TGTGCCAGCAGCTTACGGTTCGCCCTTGGCGACAAGGATACGCAGTATTTT. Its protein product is CASSLRFALGDKDTQYF. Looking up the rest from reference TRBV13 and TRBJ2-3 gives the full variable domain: AAGVIQSPRHLIKEKRETATLKCYPIPRHDTVYWYQQGPGQDPQFLISFYEKMQSDKGSIPDRFSAQQFSDYHSELNMSSLELGDSALYFCASSLRFALGDKDTQYFGPGTRLTVL.

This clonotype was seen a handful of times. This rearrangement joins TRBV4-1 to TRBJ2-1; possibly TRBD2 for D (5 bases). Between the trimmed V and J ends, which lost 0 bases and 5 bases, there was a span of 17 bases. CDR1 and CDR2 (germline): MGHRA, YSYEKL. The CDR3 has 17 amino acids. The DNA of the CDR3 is TGCGCCAGCAGCCAAGAAGGCCGGCCTAGCCTAAACAATGAGCAGTTCTTC. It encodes CASSQEGRPSLNNEQFF.

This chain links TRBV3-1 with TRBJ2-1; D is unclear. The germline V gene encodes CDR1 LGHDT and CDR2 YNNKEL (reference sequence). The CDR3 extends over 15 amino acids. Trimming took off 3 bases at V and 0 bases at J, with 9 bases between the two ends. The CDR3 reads CASSHDRTSYNEQFF. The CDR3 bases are TGTGCCAGCAGCCATGACCGGACCTCCTACAATGAGCAGTTCTTC.

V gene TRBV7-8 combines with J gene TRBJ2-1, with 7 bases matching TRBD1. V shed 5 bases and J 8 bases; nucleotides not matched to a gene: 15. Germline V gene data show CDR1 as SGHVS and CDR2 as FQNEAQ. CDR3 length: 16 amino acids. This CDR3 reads CASSLRQGLGRDEQFF. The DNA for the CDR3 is TGTGCCAGCAGCCTCCGACAGGGTCTAGGACGGGATGAGCAGTTCTTC.

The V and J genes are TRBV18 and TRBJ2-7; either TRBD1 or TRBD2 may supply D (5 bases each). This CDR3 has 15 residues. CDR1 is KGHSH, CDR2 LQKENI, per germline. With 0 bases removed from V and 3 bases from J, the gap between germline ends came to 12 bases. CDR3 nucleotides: TGTGCCAGCTCACCACCGGGTGGGACCGGCTACGAGCAGTACTTC. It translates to CASSPPGGTGYEQYF.

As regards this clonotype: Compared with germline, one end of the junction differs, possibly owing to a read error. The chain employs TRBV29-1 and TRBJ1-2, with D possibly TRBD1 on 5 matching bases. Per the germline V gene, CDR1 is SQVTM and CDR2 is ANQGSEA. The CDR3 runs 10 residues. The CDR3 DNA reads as TGCAGCGTTGTGGACAACGGTATTAACTTC. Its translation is CSVVDNGINF.

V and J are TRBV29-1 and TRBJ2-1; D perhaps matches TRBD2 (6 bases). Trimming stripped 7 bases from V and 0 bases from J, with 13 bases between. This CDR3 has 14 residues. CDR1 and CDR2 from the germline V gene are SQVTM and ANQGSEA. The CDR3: CSAGGLFSYNEQFF. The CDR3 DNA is TGCAGCGCCGGGGGACTGTTCTCCTACAATGAGCAGTTCTTC.

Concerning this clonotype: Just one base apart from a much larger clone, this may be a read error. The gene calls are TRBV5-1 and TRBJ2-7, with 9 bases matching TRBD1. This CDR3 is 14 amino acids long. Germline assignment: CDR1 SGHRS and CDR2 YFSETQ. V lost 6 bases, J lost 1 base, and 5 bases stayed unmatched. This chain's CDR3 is CASTSGTGSYEQYF. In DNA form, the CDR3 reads TGCGCCAGCACCTCCGGGACAGGGTCCTACGAGCAGTACTTC.

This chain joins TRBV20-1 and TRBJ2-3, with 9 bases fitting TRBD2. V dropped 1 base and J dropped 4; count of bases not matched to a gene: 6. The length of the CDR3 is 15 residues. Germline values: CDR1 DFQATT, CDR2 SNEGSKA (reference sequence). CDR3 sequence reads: CSARGGGASPDTQYF. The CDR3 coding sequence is TGCAGTGCTAGAGGCGGGGGGGCCAGCCCAGATACGCAGTATTTT.

In DNA form, the CDR3 reads TGTGCCAGCACCCTGGGGGCAGGGGGCAGGAGCGGGGAGCTGTTTTTT. This translates into CASTLGAGGRSGELFF. The V and J genes are TRBV12-3 or TRBV12-4 and TRBJ2-2; 8 bases are shared with TRBD1. This CDR3 is 16 amino acids long. The J segment lost 7 bases and the V segment lost 7 bases, leaving 14 bases of the junction unmatched.

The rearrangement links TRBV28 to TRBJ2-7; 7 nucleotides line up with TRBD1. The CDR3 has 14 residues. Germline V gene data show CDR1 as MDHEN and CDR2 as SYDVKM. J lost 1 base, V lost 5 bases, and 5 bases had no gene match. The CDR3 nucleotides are TGTGCCAGCAGTATCGGGACAGTTTCCTACGAGCAGTACTTC. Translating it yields CASSIGTVSYEQYF. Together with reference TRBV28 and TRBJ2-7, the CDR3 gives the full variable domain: DVKVTQSSRYLVKRTGEKVFLECVQDMDHENMFWYRQDPGLGLRLIYFSYDVKMKEKGDIPEGYSVSREKKERFSLILESASTNQTSMYLCASSIGTVSYEQYFGPGTRLTVT.

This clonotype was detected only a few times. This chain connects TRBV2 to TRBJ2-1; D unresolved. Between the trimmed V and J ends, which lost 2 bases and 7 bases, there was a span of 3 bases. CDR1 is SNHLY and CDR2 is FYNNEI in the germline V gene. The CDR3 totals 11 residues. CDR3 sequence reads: CASSEQNEQFF. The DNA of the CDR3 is TGTGCCAGCAGTGAACAAAATGAGCAGTTCTTC.

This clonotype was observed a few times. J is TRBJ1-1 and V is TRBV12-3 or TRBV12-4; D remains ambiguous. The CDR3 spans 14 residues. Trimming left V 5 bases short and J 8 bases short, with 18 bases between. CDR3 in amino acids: CASSHRFSLGEAFF. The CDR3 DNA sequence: TGTGCCAGCAGTCACCGGTTTTCTCTAGGGGAAGCTTTCTTT.

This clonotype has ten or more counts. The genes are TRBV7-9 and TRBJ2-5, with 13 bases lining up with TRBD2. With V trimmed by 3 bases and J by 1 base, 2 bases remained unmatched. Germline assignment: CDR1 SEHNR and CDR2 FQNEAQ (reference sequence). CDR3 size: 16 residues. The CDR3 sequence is CASSFGLAGAQETQYF. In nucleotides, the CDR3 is TGTGCCAGCAGCTTCGGACTAGCGGGGGCCCAAGAGACCCAGTACTTC.

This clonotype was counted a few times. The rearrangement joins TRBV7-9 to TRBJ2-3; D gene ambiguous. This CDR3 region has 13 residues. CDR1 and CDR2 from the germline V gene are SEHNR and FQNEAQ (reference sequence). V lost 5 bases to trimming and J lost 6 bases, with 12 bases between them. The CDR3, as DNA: TGTGCCAGCAGCCCCCCCGCGGTTGATACGCAGTATTTT. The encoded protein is CASSPPAVDTQYF.